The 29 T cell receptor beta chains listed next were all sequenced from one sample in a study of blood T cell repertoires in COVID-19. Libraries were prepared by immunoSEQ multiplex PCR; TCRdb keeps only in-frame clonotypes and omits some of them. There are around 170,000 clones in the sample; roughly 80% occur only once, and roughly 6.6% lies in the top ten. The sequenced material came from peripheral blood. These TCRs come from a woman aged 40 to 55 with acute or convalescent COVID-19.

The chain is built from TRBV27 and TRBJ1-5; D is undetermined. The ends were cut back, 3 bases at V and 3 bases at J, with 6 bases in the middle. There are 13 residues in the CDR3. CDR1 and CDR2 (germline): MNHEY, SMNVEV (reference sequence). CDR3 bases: TGTGCCAGCAGTTTTTACATCAATCAGCCCCAGCATTTT. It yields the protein CASSFYINQPQHF.

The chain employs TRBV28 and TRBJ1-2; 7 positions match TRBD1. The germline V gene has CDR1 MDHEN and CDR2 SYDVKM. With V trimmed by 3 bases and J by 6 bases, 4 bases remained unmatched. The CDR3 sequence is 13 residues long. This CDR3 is CASSLLQGDGYTF. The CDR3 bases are TGTGCCAGCAGTTTGCTGCAGGGGGATGGCTACACCTTC.

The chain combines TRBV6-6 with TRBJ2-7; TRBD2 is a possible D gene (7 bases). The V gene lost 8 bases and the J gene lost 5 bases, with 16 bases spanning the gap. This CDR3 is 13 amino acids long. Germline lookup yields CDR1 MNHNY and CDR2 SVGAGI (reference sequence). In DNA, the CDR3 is TGTGCCAGCCGGTTTGGAGGGGGGGACGAGCAGTACTTC. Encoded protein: CASRFGGGDEQYF.

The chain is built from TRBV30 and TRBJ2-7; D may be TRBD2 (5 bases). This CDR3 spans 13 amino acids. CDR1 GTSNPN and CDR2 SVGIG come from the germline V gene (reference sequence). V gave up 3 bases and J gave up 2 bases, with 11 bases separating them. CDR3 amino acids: CAWSFTGAYEQYF. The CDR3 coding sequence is TGTGCCTGGAGCTTTACCGGGGCCTACGAGCAGTACTTC.

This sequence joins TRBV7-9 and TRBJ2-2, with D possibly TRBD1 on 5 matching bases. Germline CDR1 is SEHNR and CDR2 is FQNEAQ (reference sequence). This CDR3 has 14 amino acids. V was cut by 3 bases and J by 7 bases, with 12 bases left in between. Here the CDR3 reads CASSFQGGIGELFF. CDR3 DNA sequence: TGTGCCAGCAGCTTTCAGGGTGGGATCGGGGAGCTGTTTTTT.

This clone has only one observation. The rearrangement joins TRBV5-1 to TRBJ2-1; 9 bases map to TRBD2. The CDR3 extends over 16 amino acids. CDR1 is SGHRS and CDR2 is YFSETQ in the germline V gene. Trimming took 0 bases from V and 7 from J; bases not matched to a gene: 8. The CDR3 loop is CASSLDGGGATNEQFF. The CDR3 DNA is TGCGCCAGCAGCTTGGACGGCGGGGGGGCAACGAATGAGCAGTTCTTC.

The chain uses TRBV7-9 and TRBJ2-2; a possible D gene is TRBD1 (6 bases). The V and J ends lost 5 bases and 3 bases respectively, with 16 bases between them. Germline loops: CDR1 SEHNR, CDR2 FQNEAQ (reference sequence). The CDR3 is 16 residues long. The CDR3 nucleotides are TGTGCCAGCAGCCCACGTAGGGGGATGGACACCGGGGAGCTGTTTTTT. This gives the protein CASSPRRGMDTGELFF.

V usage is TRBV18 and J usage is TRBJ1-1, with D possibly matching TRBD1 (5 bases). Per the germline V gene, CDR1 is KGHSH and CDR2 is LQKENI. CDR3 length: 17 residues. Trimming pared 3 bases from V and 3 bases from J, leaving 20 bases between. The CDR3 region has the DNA TGTGCCAGCTCACCTTATGACCTTGGGCGGGGGGACACTGAAGCTTTCTTT. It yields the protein CASSPYDLGRGDTEAFF. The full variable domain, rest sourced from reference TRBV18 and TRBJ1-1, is NAGVMQNPRHLVRRRGQEARLRCSPMKGHSHVYWYRQLPEEGLKFMVYLQKENIIDESGMPKERFSAEFPKEGPSILRIQQVVRGDSAAYFCASSPYDLGRGDTEAFFGQGTRLTVV.

As DNA, the CDR3 is TGTGCCAGCAGTCTCGGGACATTAGATGGCTACACCTTC. Its translation is CASSLGTLDGYTF. The V call is TRBV12-3 or TRBV12-4, the J call TRBJ1-2; D is perhaps TRBD1 (6 bases). V was trimmed by 5 bases and J by 6 bases, leaving 13 bases between them. The CDR3 covers 13 residues.

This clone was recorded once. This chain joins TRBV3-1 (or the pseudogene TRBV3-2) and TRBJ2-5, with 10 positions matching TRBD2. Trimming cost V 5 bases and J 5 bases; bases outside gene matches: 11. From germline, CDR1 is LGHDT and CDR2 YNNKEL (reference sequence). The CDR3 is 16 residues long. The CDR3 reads CASSAHSGGARETQYF. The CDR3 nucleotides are TGTGCCAGCAGCGCCCACAGCGGGGGGGCCCGGGAGACCCAGTACTTC.

The CDR3 DNA is TGTGCCATCAGGAGGGACCAGGGGCGGCCTGAAGCTTTCTTT. Protein sequence: CAIRRDQGRPEAFF. The V call is TRBV10-3, the J call TRBJ1-1; perhaps TRBD1 as D (6 bases). The length of the CDR3 is 14 residues. The V gene's germline CDR1 is ENHRY and CDR2 SYGVKD. V lost 6 bases, J lost 6 bases, and 17 bases lay in between.

Here the CDR3 DNA reads TGCAGCACGACCCGGGGAGATGAGCAGTTCTTC. This encodes CSTTRGDEQFF. The V call is TRBV29-1, the J call TRBJ2-1, with D maybe TRBD2 (5 bases). Germline CDR1 and CDR2: SQVTM and ANQGSEA. Trimming took 8 bases from V and 8 from J, leaving 13 bases between them. CDR3 length: 11 amino acids.

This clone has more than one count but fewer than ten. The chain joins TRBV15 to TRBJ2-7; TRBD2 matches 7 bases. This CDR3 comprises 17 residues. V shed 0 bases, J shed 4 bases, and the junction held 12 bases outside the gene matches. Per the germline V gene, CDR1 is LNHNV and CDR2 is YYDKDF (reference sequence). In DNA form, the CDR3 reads TGTGCCACCAGCAGAGACCCCTCGGTCGGGGGAGGGTACGAGCAGTACTTC. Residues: CATSRDPSVGGGYEQYF. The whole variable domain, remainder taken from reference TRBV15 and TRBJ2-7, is DAMVIQNPRYQVTQFGKPVTLSCSQTLNHNVMYWYQQKSSQAPKLLFHYYDKDFNNEADTPDNFQSRRPNTSFCFLDIRSPGLGDTAMYLCATSRDPSVGGGYEQYFGPGTRLTVT.

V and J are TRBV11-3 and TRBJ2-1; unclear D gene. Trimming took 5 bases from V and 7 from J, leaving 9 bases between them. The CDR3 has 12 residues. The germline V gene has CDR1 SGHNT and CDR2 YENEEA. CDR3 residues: CASSLNLNEQFF. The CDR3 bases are TGTGCCAGCAGCCTGAACCTAAATGAGCAGTTCTTC.

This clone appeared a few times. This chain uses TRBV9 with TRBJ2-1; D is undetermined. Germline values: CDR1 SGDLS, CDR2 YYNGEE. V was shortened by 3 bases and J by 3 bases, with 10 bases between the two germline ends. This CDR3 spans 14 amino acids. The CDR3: CASSGSNYYNEQFF. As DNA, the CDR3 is TGTGCCAGCAGCGGGTCCAACTACTACAATGAGCAGTTCTTC.

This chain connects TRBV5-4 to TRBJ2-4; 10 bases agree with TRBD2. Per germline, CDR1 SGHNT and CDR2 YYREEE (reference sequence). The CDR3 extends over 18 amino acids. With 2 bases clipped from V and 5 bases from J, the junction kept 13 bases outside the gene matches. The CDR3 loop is CASSLAGGPGGLQNIQYF. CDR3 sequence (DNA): TGTGCCAGCAGCTTAGCGGGAGGGCCCGGGGGCCTCCAAAACATTCAGTACTTC. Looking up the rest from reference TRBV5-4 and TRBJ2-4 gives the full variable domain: ETGVTQSPTHLIKTRGQQVTLRCSSQSGHNTVSWYQQALGQGPQFIFQYYREEENGRGNFPPRFSGLQFPNYSSELNVNALELDDSALYLCASSLAGGPGGLQNIQYFGAGTRLSVL.

The CDR3: CASRDSNEKLFF. DNA of the CDR3: TGTGCCAGCAGGGACAGTAATGAAAAACTGTTTTTT. This chain joins TRBV28 and TRBJ1-4, with D possibly matching TRBD1 (6 bases). Trimming stripped 6 bases from V and 4 bases from J, with 6 bases between. Germline CDR1 reads MDHEN; CDR2 reads SYDVKM. The CDR3 has 12 residues. The variable domain in full, completed from reference TRBV28 and TRBJ1-4, reads DVKVTQSSRYLVKRTGEKVFLECVQDMDHENMFWYRQDPGLGLRLIYFSYDVKMKEKGDIPEGYSVSREKKERFSLILESASTNQTSMYLCASRDSNEKLFFGSGTQLSVL.

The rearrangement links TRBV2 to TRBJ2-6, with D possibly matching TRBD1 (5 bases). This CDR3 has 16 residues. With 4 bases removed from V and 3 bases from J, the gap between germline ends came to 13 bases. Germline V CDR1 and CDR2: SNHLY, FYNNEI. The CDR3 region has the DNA TGTGCCAGCAGTGGACAGTGGCCCTTTGGGGCCAACGTCCTGACTTTC. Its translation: CASSGQWPFGANVLTF.

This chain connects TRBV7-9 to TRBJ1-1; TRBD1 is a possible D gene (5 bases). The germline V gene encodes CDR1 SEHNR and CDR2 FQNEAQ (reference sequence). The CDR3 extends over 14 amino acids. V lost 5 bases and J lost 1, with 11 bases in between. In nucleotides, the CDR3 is TGTGCCAGCAGCCGCTTTCAGGGGAACACTGAAGCTTTCTTT. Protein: CASSRFQGNTEAFF.

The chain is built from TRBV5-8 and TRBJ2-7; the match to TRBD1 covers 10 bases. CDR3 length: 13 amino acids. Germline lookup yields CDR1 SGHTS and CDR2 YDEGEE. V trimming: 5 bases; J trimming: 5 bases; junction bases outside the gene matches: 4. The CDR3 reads CASRRQGANEQYF. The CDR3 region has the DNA TGTGCCAGCAGAAGACAGGGGGCTAACGAGCAGTACTTC.

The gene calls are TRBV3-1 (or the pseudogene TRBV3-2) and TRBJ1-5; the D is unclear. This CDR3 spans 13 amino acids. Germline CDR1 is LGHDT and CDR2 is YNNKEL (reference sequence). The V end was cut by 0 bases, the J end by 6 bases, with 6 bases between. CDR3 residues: CASSQDLGQPQHF. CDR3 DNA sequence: TGTGCCAGCAGCCAAGATCTCGGTCAGCCCCAGCATTTT.

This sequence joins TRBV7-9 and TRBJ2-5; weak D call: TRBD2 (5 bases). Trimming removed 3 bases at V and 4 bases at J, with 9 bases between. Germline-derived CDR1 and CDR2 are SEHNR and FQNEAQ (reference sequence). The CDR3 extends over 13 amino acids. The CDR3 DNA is TGTGCCAGCAGCTTTAACGGAGGAGAGACCCAGTACTTC. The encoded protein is CASSFNGGETQYF.

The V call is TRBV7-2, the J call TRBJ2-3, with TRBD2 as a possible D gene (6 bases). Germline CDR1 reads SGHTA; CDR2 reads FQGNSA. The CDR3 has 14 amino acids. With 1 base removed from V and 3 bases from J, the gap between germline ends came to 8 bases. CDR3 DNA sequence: TGTGCCAGCAGCTTAGGCGGGAATACAGATACGCAGTATTTT. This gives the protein CASSLGGNTDTQYF.

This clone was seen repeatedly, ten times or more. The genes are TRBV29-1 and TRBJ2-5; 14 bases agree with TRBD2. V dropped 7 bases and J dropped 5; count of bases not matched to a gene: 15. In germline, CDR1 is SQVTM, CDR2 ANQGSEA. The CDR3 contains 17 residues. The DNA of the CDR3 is TGCAGCGCTGAGTCCGGGACTAGCGGGGGCCTTGGGGAGACCCAGTACTTC. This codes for CSAESGTSGGLGETQYF.

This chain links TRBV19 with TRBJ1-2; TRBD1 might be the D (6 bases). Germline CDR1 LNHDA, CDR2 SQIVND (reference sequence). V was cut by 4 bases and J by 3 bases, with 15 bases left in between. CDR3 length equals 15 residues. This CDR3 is CASSRDQGLDYGYTF. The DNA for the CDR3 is TGTGCCAGTAGTAGGGATCAGGGGCTTGACTATGGCTACACCTTC.

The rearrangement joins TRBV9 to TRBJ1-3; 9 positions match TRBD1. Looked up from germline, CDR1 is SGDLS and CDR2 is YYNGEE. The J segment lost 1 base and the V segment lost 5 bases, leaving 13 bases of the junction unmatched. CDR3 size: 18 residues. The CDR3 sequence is CASSGGGQGRDSGNTIYF. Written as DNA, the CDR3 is TGTGCCAGCAGTGGAGGGGGACAGGGCCGTGATTCTGGAAACACCATATATTTT.

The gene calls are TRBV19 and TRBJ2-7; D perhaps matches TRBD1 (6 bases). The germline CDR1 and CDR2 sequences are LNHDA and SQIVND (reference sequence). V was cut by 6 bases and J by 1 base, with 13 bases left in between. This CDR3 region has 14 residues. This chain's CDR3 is CASRYRENSYEQYF. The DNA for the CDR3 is TGTGCCAGTAGGTACAGGGAAAATTCCTACGAGCAGTACTTC.

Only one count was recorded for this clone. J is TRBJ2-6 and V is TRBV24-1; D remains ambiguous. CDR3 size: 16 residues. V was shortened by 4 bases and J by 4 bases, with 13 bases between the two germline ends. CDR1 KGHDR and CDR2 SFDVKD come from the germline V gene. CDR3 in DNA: TGTGCCACCAGTGACTCGCGTCCGAGGGGGGCCAACGTCCTGACTTTC. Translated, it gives CATSDSRPRGANVLTF.

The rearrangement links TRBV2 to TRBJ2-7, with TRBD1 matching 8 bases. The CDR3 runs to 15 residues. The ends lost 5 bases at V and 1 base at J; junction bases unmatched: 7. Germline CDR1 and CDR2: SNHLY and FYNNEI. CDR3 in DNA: TGTGCCAGCAGTCCCCGGACAGGGTGGTCCTACGAGCAGTACTTC. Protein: CASSPRTGWSYEQYF.